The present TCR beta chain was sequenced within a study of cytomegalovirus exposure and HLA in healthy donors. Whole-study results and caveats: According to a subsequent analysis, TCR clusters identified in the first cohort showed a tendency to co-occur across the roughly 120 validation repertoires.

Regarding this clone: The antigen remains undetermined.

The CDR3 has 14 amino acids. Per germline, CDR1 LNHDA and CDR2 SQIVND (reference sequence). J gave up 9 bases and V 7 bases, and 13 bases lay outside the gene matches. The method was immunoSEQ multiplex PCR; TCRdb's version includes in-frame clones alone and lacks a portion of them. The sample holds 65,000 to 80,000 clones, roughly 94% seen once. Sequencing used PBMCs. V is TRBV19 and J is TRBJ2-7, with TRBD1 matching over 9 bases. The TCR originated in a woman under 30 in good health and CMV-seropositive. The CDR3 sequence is CASNTGTGSPGQYF. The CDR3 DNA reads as TGTGCCAGTAATACCGGGACAGGGTCCCCTGGGCAGTACTTC.